Following are 31 T cell receptor beta chains from one sample sequenced in a study of PD-L1 blockade in urothelial cancer. The time point here: peripheral blood 6 weeks after treatment start. Data came from immunoSEQ multiplex PCR; TCRdb stores just in-frame clones and leaves some out. The sample shows about 51,000 clones, roughly 91% of them seen only once. This specimen was PBMCs, taken around atezolizumab (anti-PD-L1) treatment. The receptors were sampled from a man between 60 and 75 years old with urothelial cancer.

This chain joins TRBV7-8 and TRBJ2-5; the match to TRBD2 covers 12 bases. J was trimmed by 5 bases and V by 2 bases; bases with no gene match: 9. Germline CDR1 reads SGHVS; CDR2 reads FQNEAQ. The CDR3 is 17 residues long. The CDR3 nucleotides read TGTGCCAGCAGCTTATTGCCTAGCGGGGGGGCAAGGGAGACCCAGTACTTC. The encoded protein is CASSLLPSGGARETQYF.

The chain links TRBV19 to TRBJ1-1; 9 positions match TRBD1. The V segment lost 4 bases and the J segment 1 base; nucleotides outside the gene matches: 7. CDR1 and CDR2 from the germline V gene are LNHDA and SQIVND (reference sequence). The CDR3 is 16 residues long. The CDR3 here is CASSTGTGYRNTEAFF. Written as DNA, the CDR3 is TGTGCCAGTAGTACCGGGACAGGGTATCGGAACACTGAAGCTTTCTTT.

This chain links TRBV7-2 with TRBJ2-1; possible D gene TRBD2, 6 bases. CDR1 SGHTA and CDR2 FQGNSA come from the germline V gene. CDR3 length: 15 residues. V lost 1 base and J lost 3, with 10 bases in between. CDR3 nucleotide sequence: TGTGCCAGCAGCTTAGAATGGGGAGGCTACAATGAGCAGTTCTTC. This codes for CASSLEWGGYNEQFF.

This clone has more than one count but fewer than ten. This chain connects TRBV2 to TRBJ1-1, with 8 bases lining up with TRBD1. This CDR3 has 13 residues. Germline CDR1 SNHLY, CDR2 FYNNEI. With 5 bases clipped from V and 8 bases from J, the junction kept 7 bases outside the gene matches. The CDR3 coding sequence is TGTGCCAGCAGTAGAGCACAGGGGGTGGAAGCTTTCTTT. Translation gives CASSRAQGVEAFF.

The chain carries TRBV5-1 and TRBJ1-4; D is possibly TRBD1 (6 bases). The length of the CDR3 is 15 residues. Trimming left V 1 base short and J 4 bases short, with 11 bases between. Germline CDR1 SGHRS, CDR2 YFSETQ. The CDR3 DNA follows: TGCGCCAGCAGCTTGCCGCAGGGGAGTAATGAAAAACTGTTTTTT. This encodes CASSLPQGSNEKLFF.

The chain has TRBV10-3 and TRBJ2-7; 13 bases are a match to TRBD2. V lost 3 bases, J lost 2 bases, and 1 base stayed unmatched. The CDR3 has 15 amino acids. Germline V gene data show CDR1 as ENHRY and CDR2 as SYGVKD. Here the CDR3 reads CAISDGLAGAYEQYF. The CDR3 DNA is TGTGCCATCAGTGACGGACTAGCGGGGGCCTACGAGCAGTACTTC.

In its sample, this clone was seen once. This sequence joins TRBV18 and TRBJ2-3; D is possibly TRBD2 (6 bases). CDR3 length equals 15 residues. Germline V gene lookup returns CDR1 KGHSH and CDR2 LQKENI. V lost 5 bases and J 6 bases, leaving 18 bases between the germline ends. CDR3 sequence (DNA): TGTGCCAGCTCAGCGGGATTCTCTGGCAAGGATACGCAGTATTTT. Translating it yields CASSAGFSGKDTQYF. Supplemented by reference TRBV18 and TRBJ2-3, the full variable domain reads NAGVMQNPRHLVRRRGQEARLRCSPMKGHSHVYWYRQLPEEGLKFMVYLQKENIIDESGMPKERFSAEFPKEGPSILRIQQVVRGDSAAYFCASSAGFSGKDTQYFGPGTRLTVL.

The gene calls are TRBV4-1 and TRBJ1-4, with D possibly TRBD1 on 5 matching bases. V dropped 2 bases and J dropped 8 bases, with 15 bases sitting between them. This CDR3 is built from 15 residues. Germline CDR1 is MGHRA and CDR2 is YSYEKL. CDR3 DNA: TGCGCCAGCAGCCAACAGGGCAGGGATGGGGAAAAACTGTTTTTT. Amino acids: CASSQQGRDGEKLFF.

CDR3 amino acids: CASSVQADRAGEQYF. CDR3 DNA sequence: TGTGCCAGCAGCGTTCAAGCGGACAGGGCAGGCGAGCAGTACTTC. The chain combines TRBV9 with TRBJ2-7; the match to TRBD1 covers 8 bases. With 2 bases clipped from V and 6 bases from J, the junction kept 10 bases outside the gene matches. Germline V CDR1 and CDR2: SGDLS, YYNGEE. This CDR3 contains 15 residues.

The chain combines TRBV27 with TRBJ1-6; D possibly corresponds to TRBD1 (6 bases). The CDR3 is 16 residues long. V lost 6 bases, J lost 6 bases, and 18 bases lay in between. CDR1 MNHEY and CDR2 SMNVEV come from the germline V gene (reference sequence). DNA for the CDR3: TGTGCCAGCAGGCCTGGGTCTGGACAGAGTAATTCACCCCTCCACTTT. This sequence encodes CASRPGSGQSNSPLHF.

CDR3 DNA sequence: TGTGCCAGCTCTAAACAGGGGACCACAACTAATGAAAAACTGTTTTTT. This gives the protein CASSKQGTTTNEKLFF. The chain is built from TRBV18 and TRBJ1-4; the match to TRBD1 covers 7 bases. Germline V gene sequence: CDR1 KGHSH, CDR2 LQKENI. V lost 6 bases, J lost 0 bases, and 7 bases stayed unmatched. CDR3 length: 16 residues.

This clone was found once. The rearrangement joins TRBV19 to TRBJ2-7; 10 bases are shared with TRBD1. The CDR3 spans 15 residues. Germline V gene data show CDR1 as LNHDA and CDR2 as SQIVND (reference sequence). The junction had 7 bases not matched to a gene; V was cut back by 2 bases and J by 6 bases. CDR3 coding DNA: TGTGCCAGTAGTATATCGAGGGACAGGGGACCCGAGCAGTACTTC. Translating gives CASSISRDRGPEQYF.

V gene TRBV9 combines with J gene TRBJ2-3; 16 bases fit TRBD2. The J segment lost 5 bases and the V segment lost 3 bases, leaving 12 bases of the junction unmatched. The CDR3 extends over 19 amino acids. Looked up from germline, CDR1 is SGDLS and CDR2 is YYNGEE. The CDR3 sequence is CASSAGAGTSGGAIDTQYF. CDR3 nucleotide sequence: TGTGCCAGCAGCGCGGGGGCCGGGACTAGCGGGGGGGCCATAGATACGCAGTATTTT.

Judged by abundance, this clone is medium-sized (0.01 to 0.1%). The rearrangement joins TRBV10-3 to TRBJ1-2; 7 nucleotides match TRBD1. V shed 4 bases and J 3 bases; nucleotides not matched to a gene: 8. CDR3 length: 15 amino acids. Germline assignment: CDR1 ENHRY and CDR2 SYGVKD. The CDR3 bases are TGTGCCATCAGTGGGCGACAGGGTCGGGACTATGGCTACACCTTC. Translating gives CAISGRQGRDYGYTF.

The CDR3: CASRQQLNTEAFF. The CDR3 DNA sequence: TGCGCCAGCAGACAGCAGCTGAACACTGAAGCTTTCTTT. J is TRBJ1-1 and V is TRBV10-2; the D is unclear. CDR1 and CDR2 (germline): WSHSY, SAAADI. With 6 bases removed from V and 0 bases from J, the gap between germline ends came to 8 bases. The CDR3 runs to 13 residues.

This rearrangement joins TRBV6-1 to TRBJ2-4; TRBD2 matches 15 bases. This CDR3 is built from 19 residues. Germline V gene lookup returns CDR1 MNHNS and CDR2 SASEGT. The V and J ends lost 3 bases and 2 bases, in that order; junction bases with no gene match: 8. CDR3 sequence: CASSDPGLAGGPSKNIQYF. The CDR3 DNA is TGTGCCAGCAGTGACCCGGGACTAGCGGGGGGCCCTTCCAAAAACATTCAGTACTTC.

The chain couples TRBV11-2 to TRBJ1-1; 7 nucleotides agree with TRBD1. The CDR3 sequence is 15 residues long. Germline loops: CDR1 SGHAT, CDR2 FQNNGV. The trim removed 0 bases at V and 4 bases at J, leaving 5 bases unmatched. The CDR3 coding sequence is TGTGCCAGCAGCTTAGACAGGGCAGGGGGCACTGAAGCTTTCTTT. Translating it yields CASSLDRAGGTEAFF.

The chain links TRBV7-9 to TRBJ2-7; TRBD1 matches at 9 bases. The V and J ends lost 8 bases and 1 base, in that order; junction bases with no gene match: 9. CDR1 and CDR2 from the germline V gene are SEHNR and FQNEAQ (reference sequence). This CDR3 is 15 amino acids long. CDR3 sequence reads: CASGSLGTGSYEQYF. The CDR3 DNA sequence: TGTGCCAGCGGATCTTTAGGGACAGGGTCCTACGAGCAGTACTTC.

The chain uses TRBV7-9 and TRBJ2-7; D perhaps matches TRBD2 (5 bases). CDR1 is SEHNR, CDR2 FQNEAQ, per germline (reference sequence). The ends were cut back, 5 bases at V and 6 bases at J, with 11 bases in the middle. The CDR3 covers 12 residues. The chain's CDR3 is CASSLSGFEQYF. For the CDR3, the DNA is TGTGCCAGCAGCCTGTCGGGGTTCGAGCAGTACTTC.

The genes are TRBV28 and TRBJ1-5; 10 positions match TRBD1. Per the germline V gene, CDR1 is MDHEN and CDR2 is SYDVKM. CDR3 size: 15 residues. J lost 6 bases, V lost 6 bases, and 8 bases had no gene match. This CDR3 reads CASRTGGVRGQPQHF. CDR3 nucleotide sequence: TGTGCCAGCAGGACAGGGGGCGTAAGGGGTCAGCCCCAGCATTTT. Drawing the rest from reference TRBV28 and TRBJ1-5, the complete variable domain is DVKVTQSSRYLVKRTGEKVFLECVQDMDHENMFWYRQDPGLGLRLIYFSYDVKMKEKGDIPEGYSVSREKKERFSLILESASTNQTSMYLCASRTGGVRGQPQHFGDGTRLSIL.

The V call is TRBV19, the J call TRBJ1-1; D possibly corresponds to TRBD1 (6 bases). Trimming removed 7 bases at V and 9 bases at J, with 21 bases between. Germline V CDR1 and CDR2: LNHDA, SQIVND (reference sequence). CDR3 length equals 14 residues. The DNA for the CDR3 is TGTGCCAGTACCGACGACAGGCGCCTTGGAAAAGCTTTCTTT. Protein sequence: CASTDDRRLGKAFF.

The chain links TRBV7-2 to TRBJ2-1, with D possibly matching TRBD2 (5 bases). Germline V gene lookup returns CDR1 SGHTA and CDR2 FQGNSA. The germline V and J ends were trimmed by 1 base and 7 bases, with 11 bases remaining between them. This CDR3 is 14 amino acids long. The DNA for the CDR3 is TGTGCCAGCAGCTTAGGTGGGAGAGGAAATGAGCAGTTCTTC. It encodes CASSLGGRGNEQFF.

The genes are TRBV11-2 and TRBJ2-5; no definite D call. Germline values: CDR1 SGHAT, CDR2 FQNNGV. The CDR3 contains 11 residues. Trimming pared 4 bases from V and 4 bases from J, leaving 4 bases between. The CDR3 DNA reads TGTGCCAGCAGCTCCGGAGAGACCCAGTACTTC. This translates into CASSSGETQYF.

The chain recombines TRBV7-3 with TRBJ2-5; 8 nucleotides align to TRBD2. The CDR3 is 15 residues long. The trim removed 3 bases at V and 1 base at J, leaving 4 bases unmatched. Germline CDR1 and CDR2: SGHTA and FQGTGA. CDR3 sequence reads: CASSFAGGLQETQYF. In DNA form, the CDR3 reads TGTGCCAGCAGCTTTGCGGGGGGCCTCCAAGAGACCCAGTACTTC. Supplemented by reference TRBV7-3 and TRBJ2-5, the full variable domain reads GAGVSQTPSNKVTEKGKYVELRCDPISGHTALYWYRQSLGQGPEFLIYFQGTGAADDSGLPNDRFFAVRPEGSVSTLKIQRTERGDSAVYLCASSFAGGLQETQYFGPGTRLLVL.

CDR3 loop: CASHGVGEHQPQHF. The CDR3 bases are TGTGCCAGCCACGGAGTAGGCGAGCATCAGCCCCAGCATTTT. The chain has TRBV6-5 and TRBJ1-5, with D unclear. Germline V gene data show CDR1 as MNHEY and CDR2 as SVGAGI. Deletions cut 8 bases from V and 5 bases from J, with 16 bases between. This CDR3 spans 14 amino acids.

In its sample, this clone was seen once. The chain uses TRBV28 and TRBJ2-4; TRBD1 aligns across 7 bases. Germline V gives CDR1 MDHEN, CDR2 SYDVKM. This CDR3 comprises 13 residues. J lost 12 bases, V lost 7 bases, and 12 bases had no gene match. CDR3 residues: CASTPDRRPSQYF. The CDR3 DNA is TGTGCCAGCACCCCGGACAGGCGTCCCAGTCAGTACTTC.

The genes are TRBV5-1 and TRBJ2-5; D is uncertain. Trimming removed 0 bases from V and 5 bases from J, with 11 bases in between. CDR1 SGHRS and CDR2 YFSETQ come from the germline V gene. CDR3 length: 14 amino acids. Here the CDR3 reads CASSLARRDETQYF. In DNA form, the CDR3 reads TGCGCCAGCAGCTTGGCGCGGAGAGATGAGACCCAGTACTTC.

Only a few counts were recorded for this clone. CDR3 residues: CASSSRGRATEAFF. The CDR3 DNA sequence: TGTGCCAGCAGCTCGAGGGGGCGGGCCACTGAAGCTTTCTTT. The rearrangement uses TRBV7-8 and TRBJ1-1; 7 bases agree with TRBD1. The CDR3 extends over 14 amino acids. Losses at the gene ends were 4 bases for V and 4 bases for J; bases not matched to a gene: 6. Germline V lookup: CDR1 SGHVS, CDR2 FQNEAQ.

J is TRBJ2-3 and V is TRBV6-1; 9 nucleotides line up with TRBD2. The J segment lost 5 bases and the V segment lost 7 bases, leaving 7 bases of the junction unmatched. This CDR3 has 14 residues. Germline loops: CDR1 MNHNS, CDR2 SASEGT. DNA for the CDR3: TGTGCCAGCACAAAGCGGGGGGAGAGAGATACGCAGTATTTT. It codes for CASTKRGERDTQYF.

CDR3 in amino acids: CASSSGQGAFIDTQYF. CDR3 in DNA: TGTGCCAGCAGTTCTGGACAGGGGGCATTCATAGATACGCAGTATTTT. This sequence joins TRBV6-5 and TRBJ2-3; 11 bases are shared with TRBD1. J was trimmed by 5 bases and V by 4 bases; bases with no gene match: 8. The length of the CDR3 is 16 residues. Germline values: CDR1 MNHEY, CDR2 SVGAGI.

The genes are TRBV7-6 and TRBJ2-7; possibly TRBD1 for D (5 bases). There are 13 residues in the CDR3. Germline V gene lookup returns CDR1 SGHVS and CDR2 FNYEAQ. V dropped 9 bases and J dropped 5 bases, with 17 bases sitting between them. The CDR3 DNA reads TGTGCCAGTCGCCTGGGGCGTGGCGACGAGCAGTACTTC. It specifies CASRLGRGDEQYF.